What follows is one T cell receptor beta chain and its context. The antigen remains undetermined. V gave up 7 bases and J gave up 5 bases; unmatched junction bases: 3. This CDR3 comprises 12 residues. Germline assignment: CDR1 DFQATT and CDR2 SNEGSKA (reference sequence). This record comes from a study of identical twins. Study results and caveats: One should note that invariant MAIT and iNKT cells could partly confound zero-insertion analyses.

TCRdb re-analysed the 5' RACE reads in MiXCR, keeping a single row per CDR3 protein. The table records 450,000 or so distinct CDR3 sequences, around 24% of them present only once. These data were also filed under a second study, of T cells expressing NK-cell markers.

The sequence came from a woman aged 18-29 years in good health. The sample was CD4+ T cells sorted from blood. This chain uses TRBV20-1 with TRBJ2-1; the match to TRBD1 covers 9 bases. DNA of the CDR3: TGCAGTGTGGGACAGGGAGACAATGAGCAGTTCTTC. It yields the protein CSVGQGDNEQFF.